This T cell receptor (beta chain) was recovered during a study of human T cells and chemical hapten exposure. About the research overall: It was small differences in pooled library volume that mainly caused per-sample TCR yields to vary.

For the library, individual cDNA molecules each received unique molecular identifiers. As handled by the study authors: Samples held a median of 95,638 TCRs, range roughly 23,224–700,000. TCRdb passed the RACE reads through MiXCR, listing each CDR3 protein once. TCRdb's processing, not the authors', yielded these V and J calls. The sample has some 65,000 distinct CDR3 sequences; about 6.5% are singletons. This clonotype appeared many times. The CDR3 has 14 residues. V trimming: 4 bases; J trimming: 7 bases; junction bases outside the gene matches: 5. Germline assignment: CDR1 SGHRS and CDR2 YFSETQ. Time point noted: healthy volunteer bleed at 6 weeks. Researchers extracted total RNA from unfractionated whole blood.

J is TRBJ2-1 and V is TRBV5-1; the match to TRBD1 covers 10 bases. Sequences were obtained from whole blood. This clonotype was sampled from a female donor in good health. Some clones in this sample may be carry-over from other donors' samples. The chain's CDR3 is CASSAGQGYNEQFF. CDR3 bases: TGCGCCAGCAGCGCGGGACAGGGGTATAATGAGCAGTTCTTC.